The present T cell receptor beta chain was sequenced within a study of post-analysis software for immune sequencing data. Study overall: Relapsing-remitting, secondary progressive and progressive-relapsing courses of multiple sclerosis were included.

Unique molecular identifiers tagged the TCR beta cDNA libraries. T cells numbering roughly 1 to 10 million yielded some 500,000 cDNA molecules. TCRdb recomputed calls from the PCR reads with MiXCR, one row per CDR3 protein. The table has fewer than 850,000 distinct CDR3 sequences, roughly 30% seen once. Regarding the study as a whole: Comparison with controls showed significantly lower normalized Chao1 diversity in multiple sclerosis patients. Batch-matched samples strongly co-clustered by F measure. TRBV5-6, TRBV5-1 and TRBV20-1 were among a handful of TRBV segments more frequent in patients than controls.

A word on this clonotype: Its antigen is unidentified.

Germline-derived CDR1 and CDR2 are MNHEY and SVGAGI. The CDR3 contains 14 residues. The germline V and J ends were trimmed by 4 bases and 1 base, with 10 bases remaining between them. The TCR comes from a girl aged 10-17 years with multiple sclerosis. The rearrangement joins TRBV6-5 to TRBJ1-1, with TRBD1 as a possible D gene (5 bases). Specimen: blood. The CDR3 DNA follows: TGTGCCAGCAGTTTCGGGACCCCGAACACTGAAGCTTTCTTT. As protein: CASSFGTPNTEAFF.